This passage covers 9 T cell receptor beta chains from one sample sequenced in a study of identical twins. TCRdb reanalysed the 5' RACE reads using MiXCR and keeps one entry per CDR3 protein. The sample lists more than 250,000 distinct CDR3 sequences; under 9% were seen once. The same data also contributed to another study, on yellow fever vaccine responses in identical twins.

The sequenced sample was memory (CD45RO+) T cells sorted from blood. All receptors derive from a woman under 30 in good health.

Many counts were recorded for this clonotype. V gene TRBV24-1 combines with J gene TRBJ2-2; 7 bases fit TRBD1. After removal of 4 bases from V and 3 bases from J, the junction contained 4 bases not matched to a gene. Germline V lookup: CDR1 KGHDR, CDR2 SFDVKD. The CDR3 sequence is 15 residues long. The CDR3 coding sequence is TGTGCCACCAGTGAACCCGACAGGGACACCGGGGAGCTGTTTTTT. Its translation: CATSEPDRDTGELFF.

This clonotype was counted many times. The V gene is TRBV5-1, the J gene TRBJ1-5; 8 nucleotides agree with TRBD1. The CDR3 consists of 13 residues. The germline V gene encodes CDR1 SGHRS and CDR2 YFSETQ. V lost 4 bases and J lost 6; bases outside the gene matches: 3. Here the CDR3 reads CASSVDRAQPQHF. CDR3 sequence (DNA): TGCGCCAGCAGCGTGGACAGGGCTCAGCCCCAGCATTTT.

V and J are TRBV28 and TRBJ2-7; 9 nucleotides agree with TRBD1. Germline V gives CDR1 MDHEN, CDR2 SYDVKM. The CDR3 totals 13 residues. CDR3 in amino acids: CASQTGTGNEQYF. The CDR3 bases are TGTGCTTCACAAACCGGGACAGGGAACGAGCAGTACTTC.

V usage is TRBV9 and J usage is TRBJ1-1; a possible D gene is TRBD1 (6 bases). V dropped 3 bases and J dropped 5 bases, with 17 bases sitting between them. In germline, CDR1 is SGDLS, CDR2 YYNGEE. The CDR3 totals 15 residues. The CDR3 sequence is CASSAGQGSWTEAFF. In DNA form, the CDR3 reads TGTGCCAGCAGCGCGGGTCAGGGGAGTTGGACTGAAGCTTTCTTT.

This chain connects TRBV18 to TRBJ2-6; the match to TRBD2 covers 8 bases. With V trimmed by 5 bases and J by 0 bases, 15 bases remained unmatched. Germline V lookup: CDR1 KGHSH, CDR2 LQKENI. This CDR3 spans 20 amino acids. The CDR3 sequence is CASSSLNTPGRASGANVLTF. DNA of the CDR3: TGTGCCAGCTCATCACTTAATACCCCCGGGAGGGCCTCTGGGGCCAACGTCCTGACTTTC. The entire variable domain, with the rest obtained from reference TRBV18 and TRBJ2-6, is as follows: NAGVMQNPRHLVRRRGQEARLRCSPMKGHSHVYWYRQLPEEGLKFMVYLQKENIIDESGMPKERFSAEFPKEGPSILRIQQVVRGDSAAYFCASSSLNTPGRASGANVLTFGAGSRLTVL.

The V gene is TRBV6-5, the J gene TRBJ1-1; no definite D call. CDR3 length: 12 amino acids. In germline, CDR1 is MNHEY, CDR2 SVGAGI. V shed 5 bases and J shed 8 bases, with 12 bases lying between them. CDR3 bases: TGTGCCAGCAGTGCGGAGGTAGGGGAAGCTTTCTTT. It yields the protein CASSAEVGEAFF.

CDR3 protein: CASESGARGYNEQFF. Here the CDR3 DNA reads TGTGCCAGCGAGAGCGGGGCCCGGGGGTACAATGAGCAGTTCTTC. This chain connects TRBV28 to TRBJ2-1; TRBD2 agrees at 7 bases. This CDR3 is 15 amino acids long. Trimming cost V 8 bases and J 4 bases; bases outside gene matches: 11. Looked up from germline, CDR1 is MDHEN and CDR2 is SYDVKM.

The CDR3 reads CASSLVGYLFAMNTEAFF. The DNA for the CDR3 is TGTGCCAGCAGCTTAGTAGGTTATCTATTCGCCATGAACACTGAAGCTTTCTTT. This chain connects TRBV11-1 to TRBJ1-1, with D unresolved. The CDR3 contains 18 residues. V lost 1 base and J 0 bases, leaving 18 bases between the germline ends. The V gene's germline CDR1 is SGHAT and CDR2 FQDESV (reference sequence).

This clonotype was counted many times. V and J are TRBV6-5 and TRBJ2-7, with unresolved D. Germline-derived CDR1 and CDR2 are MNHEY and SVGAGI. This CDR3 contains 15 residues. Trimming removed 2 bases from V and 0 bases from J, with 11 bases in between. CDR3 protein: CASSYPAGNSYEQYV. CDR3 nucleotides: TGTGCCAGCAGTTACCCGGCAGGTAACTCCTACGAGCAGTACGTC.